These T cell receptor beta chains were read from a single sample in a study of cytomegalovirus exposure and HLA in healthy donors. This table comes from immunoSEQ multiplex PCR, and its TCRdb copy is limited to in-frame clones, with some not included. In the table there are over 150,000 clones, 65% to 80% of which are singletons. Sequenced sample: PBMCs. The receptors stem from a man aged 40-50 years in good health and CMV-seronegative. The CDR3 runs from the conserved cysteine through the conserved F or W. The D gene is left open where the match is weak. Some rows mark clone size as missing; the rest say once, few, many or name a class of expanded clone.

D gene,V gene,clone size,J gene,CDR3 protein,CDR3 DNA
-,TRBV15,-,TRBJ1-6,CATSVRDTYNSPLHF,TGTGCCACCAGCGTCCGGGACACCTATAATTCACCCCTCCACTTT
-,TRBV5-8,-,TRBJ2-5,CASSRRDRDLETQYF,TGTGCCAGCAGCCGCCGGGATAGGGACTTGGAGACCCAGTACTTC
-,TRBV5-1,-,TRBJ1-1,CASAWGEGVAFF,TGCGCCAGCGCCTGGGGGGAGGGAGTAGCTTTCTTT
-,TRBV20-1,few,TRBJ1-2,CSAGLGGGYTF,TGCAGTGCGGGGTTGGGGGGGGGCTACACCTTC
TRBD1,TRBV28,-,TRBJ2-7,CASTGGQGANDEQYF,TGTGCCAGCACGGGAGGACAGGGGGCTAACGACGAGCAGTACTTC
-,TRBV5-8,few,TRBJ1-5,CASSFAVYSNQPQHF,TGTGCCAGCAGCTTCGCGGTCTATAGCAATCAGCCCCAGCATTTT
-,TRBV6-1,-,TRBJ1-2,CASSYRDGYTF,TGTGCCAGCAGTTACAGGGATGGCTACACCTTC
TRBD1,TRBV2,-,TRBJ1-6,CARAGTGYSFDNSPLHF,TGTGCCAGGGCCGGGACAGGGTATTCTTTCGATAATTCACCCCTCCACTTT
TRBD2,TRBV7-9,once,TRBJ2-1,CASSLALSGGNNEQFF,TGTGCCAGCAGCTTAGCGCTCAGCGGGGGCAACAATGAGCAGTTCTTC
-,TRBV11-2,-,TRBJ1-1,CASSQGGGGLNTEAFF,TGTGCCAGCAGCCAGGGTGGGGGGGGCCTGAACACTGAAGCTTTCTTT
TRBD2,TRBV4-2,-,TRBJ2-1,CASSPRTAGGHSDEQFF,TGTGCCAGCAGCCCTAGAACAGCGGGGGGGCATTCCGATGAGCAGTTCTTC
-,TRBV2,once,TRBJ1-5,CASSAGGRFSNQPQHF,TGTGCCAGCAGTGCGGGGGGCAGGTTTAGCAATCAGCCCCAGCATTTT
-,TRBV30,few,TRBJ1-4,CALARGTGGDEKLFF,TGTGCCCTGGCAAGGGGTACCGGGGGTGATGAAAAACTGTTTTTT
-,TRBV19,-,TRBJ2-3,CASSGAKGSTDTQYF,TGTGCCAGTAGTGGGGCCAAGGGCAGCACAGATACGCAGTATTTT
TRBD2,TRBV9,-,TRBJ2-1,CASSETSGGFDNEQFF,TGTGCCAGCAGCGAGACTAGCGGGGGGTTCGACAATGAACAGTTCTTC
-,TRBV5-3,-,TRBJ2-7,CARSRPDGISSYEQYF,TGTGCCAGAAGCCGACCGGACGGGATAAGCTCCTACGAGCAGTACTTC
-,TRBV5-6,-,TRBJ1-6,CASSLGSRAVQWPLHF,TGTGCCAGCAGCTTGGGGTCGCGGGCAGTCCAGTGGCCCCTCCACTTT
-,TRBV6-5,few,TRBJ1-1,CASSYSPGNTEAFF,TGTGCCAGCAGTTACTCCCCGGGGAACACTGAAGCTTTCTTT
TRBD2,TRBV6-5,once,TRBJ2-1,CASSKLAGILQGQFF,TGTGCCAGCAGTAAACTAGCGGGGATCCTACAAGGGCAGTTCTTC
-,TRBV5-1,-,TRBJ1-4,CASSSPSQGPNEKLFF,TGCGCCAGCAGCTCCCCTTCACAGGGCCCTAATGAAAAACTGTTTTTT
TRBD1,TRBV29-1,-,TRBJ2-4,CSVRQGFDKNIQYF,TGCAGCGTTCGACAGGGGTTTGACAAAAACATTCAGTACTTC
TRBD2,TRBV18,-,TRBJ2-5,CASSPPASGGRETQYF,TGTGCCAGCTCACCACCGGCTAGCGGGGGACGAGAGACCCAGTACTTC
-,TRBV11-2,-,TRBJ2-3,CASSLGLRADTQYF,TGTGCCAGCAGCTTAGGCCTCAGAGCGGACACGCAGTATTTT
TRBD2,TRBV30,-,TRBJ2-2,CAWSALAGGELFF,TGTGCCTGGAGCGCTCTAGCGGGCGGGGAGCTGTTTTTT
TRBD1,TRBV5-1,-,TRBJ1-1,CASSFSNRGLGTEAFF,TGCGCCAGCAGCTTTTCCAACAGGGGGCTGGGCACTGAAGCTTTCTTT
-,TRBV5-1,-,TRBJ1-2,CASRYRQVDGYTF,TGCGCCAGCAGATATAGACAGGTTGATGGCTACACCTTC
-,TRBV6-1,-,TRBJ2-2,CASRALDYTGELFF,TGTGCCAGCAGGGCCCTCGATTACACCGGGGAGCTGTTTTTT
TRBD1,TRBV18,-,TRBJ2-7,CASSGTESYEQYF,TGTGCCAGCTCAGGGACAGAATCCTACGAGCAGTACTTC
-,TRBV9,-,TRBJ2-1,CASSSPTYNEQFF,TGTGCCAGCAGCTCCCCTACCTACAATGAGCAGTTCTTC
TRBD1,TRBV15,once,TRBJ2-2,CATRGPNTGELFF,TGTGCCACGAGGGGGCCGAACACCGGGGAGCTGTTTTTT
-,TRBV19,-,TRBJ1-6,CATTTGTSSPLHF,TGTGCCACCACCACCGGGACAAGCTCACCCCTCCACTTT
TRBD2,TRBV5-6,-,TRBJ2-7,CASSSERGGWYEQYF,TGTGCCAGCAGCTCAGAGCGGGGGGGCTGGTACGAGCAGTACTTC
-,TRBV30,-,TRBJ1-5,CAWSSLRGNNQPQHF,TGTGCCTGGAGTTCATTAAGAGGGAACAATCAGCCCCAGCATTTT
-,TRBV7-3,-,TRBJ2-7,CASSSLSGPYEQYF,TGTGCCAGCAGCTCCCTGAGCGGGCCCTACGAGCAGTACTTC
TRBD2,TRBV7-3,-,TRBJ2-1,CASSLRVPGGPGDEQFF,TGTGCCAGCAGCTTAAGGGTGCCGGGGGGGCCGGGGGATGAGCAGTTCTTC
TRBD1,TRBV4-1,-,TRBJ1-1,CASSHNRGETEAFF,TGCGCCAGCAGCCATAACAGGGGTGAGACTGAAGCTTTCTTT
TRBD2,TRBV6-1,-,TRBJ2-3,CASSEEAGGVSTDTQYF,TGTGCCAGCAGTGAAGAAGCGGGGGGCGTCAGCACAGATACGCAGTATTTT